This TCR beta chain was sequenced in a study of blood T cell repertoires in COVID-19. J gave up 3 bases and V 5 bases, and 8 bases lay outside the gene matches. In germline, CDR1 is LNHDA, CDR2 SQIVND (reference sequence). This CDR3 is built from 15 residues. Produced via immunoSEQ multiplex PCR; TCRdb's table is partial and in-frame only. The sample shows some 230,000 clones, approximately 92% of them seen only once. The clonotype comes from a woman aged 18-29 years in a cohort exposed to, infected with or recovered from COVID-19 (not recorded which). The chain uses TRBV19 and TRBJ2-3; 7 bases fit TRBD2. The sequenced material came from PBMCs or T cells enriched from blood (not recorded which). The CDR3 here is CASSGSGGGTDTQYF. CDR3 DNA sequence: TGTGCCAGTAGTGGGTCGGGGGGAGGGACAGATACGCAGTATTTT.